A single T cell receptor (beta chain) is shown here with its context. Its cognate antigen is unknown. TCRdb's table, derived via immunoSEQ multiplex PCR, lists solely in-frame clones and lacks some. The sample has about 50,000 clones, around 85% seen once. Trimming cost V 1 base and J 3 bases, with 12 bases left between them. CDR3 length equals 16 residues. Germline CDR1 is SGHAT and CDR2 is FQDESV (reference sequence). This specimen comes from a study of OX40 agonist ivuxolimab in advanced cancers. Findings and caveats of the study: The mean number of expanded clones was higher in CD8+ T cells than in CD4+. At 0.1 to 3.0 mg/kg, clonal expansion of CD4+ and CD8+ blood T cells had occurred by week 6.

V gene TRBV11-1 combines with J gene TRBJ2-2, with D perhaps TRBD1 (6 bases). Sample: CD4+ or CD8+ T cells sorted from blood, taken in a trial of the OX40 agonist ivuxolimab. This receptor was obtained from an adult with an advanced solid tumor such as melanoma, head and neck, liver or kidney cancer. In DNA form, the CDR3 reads TGTGCCAGCAGCTTAGTTTGGTACAGGGACACCGGGGAGCTGTTTTTT. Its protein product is CASSLVWYRDTGELFF.